Listed below are T cell receptor beta chains from one sample, sequenced in a study of T cell changes during pregnancy in multiple sclerosis. Assay: immunoSEQ multiplex PCR; the TCRdb copy retains only in-frame clones and omits some. Found here are approximately 79,000 clones, 85% to 95% of them singletons; the top ten hold about 0.8%. The sample consisted of peripheral blood, taken in the second trimester of pregnancy. Source of these receptors: a female donor in good health, enrolled as a control in a pregnancy study. The CDR3 runs from the conserved cysteine through the conserved F or W. Each record gives: D gene, V gene, clone size, J gene, CDR3 DNA, CDR3 protein. D genes are given only for firm matches. Clone size is shown for a subset of rows, as once, few, many or a class of expanded clone.

>.|TRBV5-1|.|TRBJ2-3
TGCGCCAGCAGCCCCCTGACTAAAGGATCAGATACGCAGTATTTT
CASSPLTKGSDTQYF
>.|TRBV15|.|TRBJ2-3
TGTGCCACCTCCTCTGGGACCACAGGGTTCGCCACAGATACGCAGTATTTT
CATSSGTTGFATDTQYF
>.|TRBV11-2|.|TRBJ1-6
TGTGCCAGCAGCCTCCGGGACACAAATAATTCACCCCTCCACTTT
CASSLRDTNNSPLHF
>.|TRBV5-6|.|TRBJ2-3
TGTGCCAGCAGCCGTTCGGCGACTAAAGATACGCAGTATTTT
CASSRSATKDTQYF
>.|TRBV29-1|.|TRBJ2-1
TGCAGCGTTGTTGCAGGGGCCTCCTACAATGAGCAGTTCTTC
CSVVAGASYNEQFF
>TRBD2|TRBV4-3|.|TRBJ2-1
TGCGCCAGCAGCCATCACATAGCGGGCTCCGCCTACAATGAGCAGTTCTTC
CASSHHIAGSAYNEQFF
>.|TRBV11-2|.|TRBJ1-5
TGTGCCAGCAGCTTAGATAACAGAAATAGCAATCAGCCCCAGCATTTT
CASSLDNRNSNQPQHF
>.|TRBV30|.|TRBJ1-1
TGTGCCTGGAGTGTAGGTAGGGGCACTGAAGCTTTCTTT
CAWSVGRGTEAFF
>.|TRBV6-5|.|TRBJ2-2
TGTGCCAGCAGTTACAAAGGGAGAAGGGACACCGGGGAGCTGTTTTTT
CASSYKGRRDTGELFF
>TRBD1|TRBV10-3|.|TRBJ1-1
TGTGCCATCAGTAATAGACAGGGTCGCGTAACTGAAGCTTTCTTT
CAISNRQGRVTEAFF
>TRBD1|TRBV4-1|.|TRBJ1-2
TGCGCCAGCAGCCAAGGAGGGGGCGGCTATGGCTACACCTTC
CASSQGGGGYGYTF
>.|TRBV5-8|.|TRBJ1-5
TGTGCCAGCAGCATGTTAAATCAGCCCCAGCATTTT
CASSMLNQPQHF
>TRBD1|TRBV7-2|.|TRBJ1-5
TGTGCCAGCAGCTTATGGGCGGGACAGGATCAGCCCCAGCATTTT
CASSLWAGQDQPQHF
>TRBD1|TRBV7-6|.|TRBJ1-1
TGTGCCAGCAGCTCGGACAGGGCGAACACTGAAGCTTTCTTT
CASSSDRANTEAFF
>.|TRBV10-3|.|TRBJ1-1
TGTGCCATCACCTCTACTACAAACACTGAAGCTTTCTTT
CAITSTTNTEAFF
>TRBD1|TRBV6-6|once|TRBJ1-5
TGTGCCAGCATCAGGACAGGGGGCGCGAGCAATCAGCCCCAGCATTTT
CASIRTGGASNQPQHF
>.|TRBV27|.|TRBJ1-5
TGTGCCAGCAGTTTATCAATCCCAGGACACCTCAATCAGCCCCAGCATTTT
CASSLSIPGHLNQPQHF
>.|TRBV6-5|once|TRBJ2-3
TGTGCCACCGGACAGCACTTAACCTTCACAGATACGCAGTATTTT
CATGQHLTFTDTQYF
>.|TRBV5-1|.|TRBJ1-2
TGCGCCAGCAGCCCAGGGACAAGTATGAACTATGGCTACACCTTC
CASSPGTSMNYGYTF
>TRBD1|TRBV7-2|once|TRBJ1-2
TGTGCCAGCAGCGCCACAGGGGGCGCGGTCTATGGCTACACCTTC
CASSATGGAVYGYTF
>.|TRBV9|.|TRBJ1-2
TGTGCCAGCAGCGTAGCACAGGGAATCGACTACACCTTC
CASSVAQGIDYTF
>.|TRBV5-8|.|TRBJ1-1
TGTGCCAGCAGCTCGCAAGGGAGGTCAGACACTGAAGCTTTCTTT
CASSSQGRSDTEAFF
>.|TRBV27|.|TRBJ2-7
TGTGCCAGCAGTTCCTCCTCGGACAGTTCCTACGAGCAGTACTTC
CASSSSSDSSYEQYF
>.|TRBV21-1|.|TRBJ2-4
TGTGCCAGCAGCAAAGAGAGCAGGGATCGGTATTCGGCCAAAAACATTCAGTACTTC
CASSKESRDRYSAKNIQYF
>TRBD1|TRBV5-4|.|TRBJ2-1
TGTGCCAGCAGCATTGGACAGGCAAATGAGCAGTTCTTC
CASSIGQANEQFF
>.|TRBV5-5|.|TRBJ2-1
TGTGCCAGCAGCTTGGAAGGCGGGTCCTACAATGAGCAGTTCTTC
CASSLEGGSYNEQFF
>TRBD2|TRBV5-6|.|TRBJ2-1
TGTGCCAGCAGCTCAAGCCTAGCGGGGCTCTACAATGAGCAGTTCTTC
CASSSSLAGLYNEQFF
>TRBD2|TRBV5-4|.|TRBJ2-2
TGTGCCAGCAGCTTAGCCGCGCGGGGGAAAACCGGGGAGCTGTTTTTT
CASSLAARGKTGELFF
>TRBD1|TRBV10-3|.|TRBJ1-4
TGTGCCTCCCAGGGGGCGACTAATGAAAAACTGTTTTTT
CASQGATNEKLFF
>TRBD1|TRBV7-8|.|TRBJ2-7
TGTGCCAGCAGCACGACAGGGAACGAGCAGTACTTC
CASSTTGNEQYF
>.|TRBV7-2|.|TRBJ1-1
TGTGCCAGCAGCCGACAGCTCAGTGAAGCTTTCTTT
CASSRQLSEAFF
>.|TRBV7-9|.|TRBJ2-1
TGTGCCAGCAGCATCGGGGGTCTCGGTTACAATGAGCAGTTCTTC
CASSIGGLGYNEQFF
>.|TRBV29-1|.|TRBJ1-1
TGCAGCGTATCAAAAGGGTGGGGGGACACTGAAGCTTTCTTT
CSVSKGWGDTEAFF
>TRBD1|TRBV11-2|.|TRBJ1-2
TGTGCCAGCCGGAAATTGGACAGGGCCCACCTTGAGTTGTATGGCTACACCTTC
CASRKLDRAHLELYGYTF
>.|TRBV6-6|.|TRBJ1-1
TGTGCCAGCAGTTATATTCCCGGGAACACTGAAGCTTTCTTT
CASSYIPGNTEAFF
>.|TRBV4-3|.|TRBJ1-2
TGCGCCAGCAGCCAAGACGGGTACTATGGCTACACCTTC
CASSQDGYYGYTF
>.|TRBV4-2|once|TRBJ1-6
TGTGCCAGCAGCGGAGATAATTCACCCCTCCACTTT
CASSGDNSPLHF
>.|TRBV19|few|TRBJ2-2
TGTGCCAGTAGTGGGACACCGAACACCGGGGAGCTGTTTTTT
CASSGTPNTGELFF
>TRBD1|TRBV28|.|TRBJ1-2
TGTGCCAGCAGAAACCCACAGGGGGTTAACTATGGCTACACCTTC
CASRNPQGVNYGYTF
>TRBD1|TRBV7-2|once|TRBJ1-4
TGTGCCAGCAGCAAGAGGGGGCGCGGAGAAGAAAAACTGTTTTTT
CASSKRGRGEEKLFF
>TRBD1|TRBV7-2|.|TRBJ1-6
TGTGCCAGCAGCCAGGGACAGTGGGCTTCACCCCTCCACTTT
CASSQGQWASPLHF
>TRBD2|TRBV15|.|TRBJ2-3
TGTGCCACCAGCAGAGGTGTGGGACTAGCGGGGATTAGCACAGATACGCAGTATTTT
CATSRGVGLAGISTDTQYF
>TRBD1|TRBV7-9|once|TRBJ2-3
TGTGCCAGCAGCTTGACCCCGGGACAGGACACAGATACGCAGTATTTT
CASSLTPGQDTDTQYF
>TRBD2|TRBV7-2|.|TRBJ2-7
TGTGCCAGCAGCCCTAGATGGGGGAGGGCCTACGAGCAGTACTTC
CASSPRWGRAYEQYF
>.|TRBV7-9|.|TRBJ2-5
TGTGCCAGCAGCTTAGTTGCGGCGGGGGCTGGGGAGACCCAGTACTTC
CASSLVAAGAGETQYF
>.|TRBV13|.|TRBJ2-7
TGTGCCAGCAGCTTAGGGGCAGGGGACTCCTACGAGCAGTACTTC
CASSLGAGDSYEQYF
>TRBD1|TRBV5-8|.|TRBJ1-5
TGTGCCAGCAGCTTATGGCAGGGGGTCTCCCAGCCCCAGCATTTT
CASSLWQGVSQPQHF
>TRBD1|TRBV28|.|TRBJ1-2
TGTGCCAGCGGCCGGGACAGGGGGCGTTACGGCTATGGCTACACCTTC
CASGRDRGRYGYGYTF
>TRBD1|TRBV27|.|TRBJ1-2
TGTGCCAGCAGTTTTGGGGGACAGGGGAATGGCTACACCTTC
CASSFGGQGNGYTF
>TRBD1|TRBV2|.|TRBJ1-6
TGTGCCAGCAGTGAAATTGACCCGGGACAGGGAATGGGGTCCTATAATTCACCCCTCCACTTT
CASSEIDPGQGMGSYNSPLHF
>.|TRBV30|.|TRBJ2-7
TGTGCCTGGACCGAGCGGGACAAGGGGTACTTC
CAWTERDKGYF
>.|TRBV6-1|.|TRBJ2-7
TGTGCCTCCCCGGGGGTGCGTCACGAGCAGTACTTC
CASPGVRHEQYF
>TRBD1|TRBV23-1|once|TRBJ1-6
TGCGCCAGCAGTCAATCCTCCCGGGACAGGGGAGATTCACCCCTCCACTTT
CASSQSSRDRGDSPLHF
>.|TRBV2|once|TRBJ2-5
TGTGCCAGCAGTGAAGCGCCGAGGTGGTACTTC
CASSEAPRWYF
>TRBD1|TRBV9|.|TRBJ2-7
TGTGCCAGCAGCGAGGGACAGGGGAGCTCCTACGAGCAGTACTTC
CASSEGQGSSYEQYF